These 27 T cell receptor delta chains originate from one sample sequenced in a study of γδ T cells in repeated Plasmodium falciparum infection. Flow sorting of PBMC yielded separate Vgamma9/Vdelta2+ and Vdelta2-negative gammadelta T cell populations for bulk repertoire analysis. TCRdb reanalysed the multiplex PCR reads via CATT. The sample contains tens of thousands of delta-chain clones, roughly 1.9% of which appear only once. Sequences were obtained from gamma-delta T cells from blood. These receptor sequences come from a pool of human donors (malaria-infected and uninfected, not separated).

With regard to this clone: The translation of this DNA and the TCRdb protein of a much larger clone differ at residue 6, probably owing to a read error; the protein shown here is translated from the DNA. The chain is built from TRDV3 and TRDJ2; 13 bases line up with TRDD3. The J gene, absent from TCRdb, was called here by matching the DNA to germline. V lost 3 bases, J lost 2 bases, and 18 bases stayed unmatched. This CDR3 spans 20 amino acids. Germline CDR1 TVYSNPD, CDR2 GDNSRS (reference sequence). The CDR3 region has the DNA TGTGCCTTCCTCTTCCCCCGGGAGCACTGGGGGATACGCTTGACAGCACAACTCTTCTTT. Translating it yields CAFLFPREHWGIRLTAQLFF. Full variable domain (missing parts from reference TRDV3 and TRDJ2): CDKVTQSSPDQTVASGSEVVLLCTYDTVYSNPDLFWYRIRPDYSFQFVFYGDNSRSEGADFTQGRFSVKHILTQKAFHLVISPVRTEDSATYYCAFLFPREHWGIRLTAQLFFGKGTQLIVEP.

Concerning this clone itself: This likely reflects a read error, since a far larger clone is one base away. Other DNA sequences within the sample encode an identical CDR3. This CDR3 is CALGDPSTDKLIF. For the CDR3, the DNA is TGTGCACTTGGGGACCCTTCCACCGATAAACTCATCTTT. The chain recombines TRDV1 with TRDJ1; D is tentatively TRDD2 or TRDD3 (5 bases each). Because TCRdb records no J gene, it was assigned here through a match of the DNA to germline. This CDR3 is built from 13 residues. In germline, CDR1 is TSWWSYY, CDR2 QGS.

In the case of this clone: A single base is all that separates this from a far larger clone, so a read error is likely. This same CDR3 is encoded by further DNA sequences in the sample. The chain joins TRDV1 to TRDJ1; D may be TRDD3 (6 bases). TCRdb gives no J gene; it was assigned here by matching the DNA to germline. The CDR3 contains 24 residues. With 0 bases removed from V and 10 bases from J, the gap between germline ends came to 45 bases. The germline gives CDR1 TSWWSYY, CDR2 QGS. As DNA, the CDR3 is TGTGCTCTTGGGGAACTCACTCCACTTCCACCCCGTTGGGGGTGGGGAAACGGTTATATGGGACTCATCTTT. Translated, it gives CALGELTPLPPRWGWGNGYMGLIF.

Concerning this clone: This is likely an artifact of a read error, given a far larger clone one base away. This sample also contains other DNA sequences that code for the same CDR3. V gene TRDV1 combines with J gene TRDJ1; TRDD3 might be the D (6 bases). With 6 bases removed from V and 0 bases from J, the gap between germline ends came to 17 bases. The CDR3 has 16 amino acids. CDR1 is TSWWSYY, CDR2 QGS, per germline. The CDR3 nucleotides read TGTGCTCTTGGAGTGTTGGGGGCCTTGTACACCGATAAACTCATCTTT. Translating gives CALGVLGALYTDKLIF.

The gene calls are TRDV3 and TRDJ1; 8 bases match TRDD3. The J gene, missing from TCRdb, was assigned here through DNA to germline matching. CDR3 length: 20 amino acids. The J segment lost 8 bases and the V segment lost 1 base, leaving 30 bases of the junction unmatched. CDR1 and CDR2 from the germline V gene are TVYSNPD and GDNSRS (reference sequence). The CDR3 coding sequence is TGTGCCTTTATATCTTCCGCTACAATCTGGGGGACCAGGAAAAAAGAGAAACTCATCTTT. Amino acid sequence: CAFISSATIWGTRKKEKLIF.

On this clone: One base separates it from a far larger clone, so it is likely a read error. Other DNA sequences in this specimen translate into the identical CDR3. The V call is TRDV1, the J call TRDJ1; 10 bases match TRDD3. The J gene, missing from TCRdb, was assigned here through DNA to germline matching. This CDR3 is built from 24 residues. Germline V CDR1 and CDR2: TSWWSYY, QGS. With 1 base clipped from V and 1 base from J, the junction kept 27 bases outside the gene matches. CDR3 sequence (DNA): TGTGCTCTTGGGGAACCAGGTAAGCTTCCTCAAACGTACTGGGGGATTAGGGGCACCGATAAACTCATCTTT. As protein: CALGEPGKLPQTYWGIRGTDKLIF.

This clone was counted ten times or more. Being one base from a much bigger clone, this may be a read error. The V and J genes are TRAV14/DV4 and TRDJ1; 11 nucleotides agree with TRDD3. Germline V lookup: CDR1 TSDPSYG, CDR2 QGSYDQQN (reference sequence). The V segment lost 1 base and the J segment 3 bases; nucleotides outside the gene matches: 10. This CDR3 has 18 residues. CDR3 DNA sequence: TGTGCAATGAGAGAGGTCCCTTCTGGGGGATACTGTGCCGATAAACTCATCTTT. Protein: CAMREVPSGGYCADKLIF.

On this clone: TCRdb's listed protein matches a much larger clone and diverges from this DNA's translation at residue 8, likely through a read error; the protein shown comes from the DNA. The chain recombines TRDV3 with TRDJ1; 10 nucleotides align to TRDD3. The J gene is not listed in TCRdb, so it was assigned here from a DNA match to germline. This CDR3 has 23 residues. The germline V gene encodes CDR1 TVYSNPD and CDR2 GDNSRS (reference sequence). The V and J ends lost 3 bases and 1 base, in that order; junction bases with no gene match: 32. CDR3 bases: TGTGCCTTAGATATTCACGACGCAAGGAGGTGGGGGATACTTTGGAGGTTCACCGATAAACTCATCTTT. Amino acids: CALDIHDARRWGILWRFTDKLIF.

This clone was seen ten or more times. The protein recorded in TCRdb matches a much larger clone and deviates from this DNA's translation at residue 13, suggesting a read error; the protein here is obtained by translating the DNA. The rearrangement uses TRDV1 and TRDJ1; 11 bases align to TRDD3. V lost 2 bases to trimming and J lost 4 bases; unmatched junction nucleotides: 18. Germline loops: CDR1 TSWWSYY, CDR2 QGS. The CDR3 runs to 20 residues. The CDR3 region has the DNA TGTGCTCTTGGGGAATCCTCCTACGTCTGGGGGATACTGGGAGGCGATAAACTCATCTTT. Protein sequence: CALGESSYVWGILGGDKLIF.

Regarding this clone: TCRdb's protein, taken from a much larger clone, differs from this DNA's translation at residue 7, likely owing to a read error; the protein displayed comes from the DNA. In DNA, the CDR3 is TGTGCTCTTGGGGAGCTCCATTGGGGGATACTCGATAAACTCATCTTT. Protein sequence: CALGELHWGILDKLIF. The chain has TRDV1 and TRDJ1; TRDD3 matches 10 bases. The J segment lost 4 bases and the V segment lost 3 bases, leaving 8 bases of the junction unmatched. This CDR3 has 16 amino acids. CDR1 and CDR2 from the germline V gene are TSWWSYY and QGS.

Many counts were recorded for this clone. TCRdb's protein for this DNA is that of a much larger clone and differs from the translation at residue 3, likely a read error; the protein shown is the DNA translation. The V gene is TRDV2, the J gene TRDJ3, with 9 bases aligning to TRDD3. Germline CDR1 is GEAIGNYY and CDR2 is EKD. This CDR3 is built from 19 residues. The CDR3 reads CARDSVGDRSSWDTRQMFF. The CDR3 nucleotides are TGTGCCCGTGACTCCGTGGGGGATAGGAGCTCCTGGGACACCCGACAGATGTTTTTC.

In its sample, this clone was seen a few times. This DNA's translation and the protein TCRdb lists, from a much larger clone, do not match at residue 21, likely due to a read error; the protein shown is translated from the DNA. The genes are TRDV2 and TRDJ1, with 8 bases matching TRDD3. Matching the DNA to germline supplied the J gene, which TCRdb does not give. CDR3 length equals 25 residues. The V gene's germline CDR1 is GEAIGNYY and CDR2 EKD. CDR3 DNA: TGTGCCTGTGACACCGGGAGCTTAGGGTTTTGGGAACTAACGACTGGGGGCCCGTACACCGGTAAACTCATCTTT. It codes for CACDTGSLGFWELTTGGPYTGKLIF.

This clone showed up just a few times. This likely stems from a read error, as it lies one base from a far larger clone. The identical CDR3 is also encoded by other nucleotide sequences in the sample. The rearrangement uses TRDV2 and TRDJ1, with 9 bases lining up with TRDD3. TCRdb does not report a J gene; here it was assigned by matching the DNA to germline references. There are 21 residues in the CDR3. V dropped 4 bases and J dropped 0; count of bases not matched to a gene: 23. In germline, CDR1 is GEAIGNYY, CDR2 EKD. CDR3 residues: CACDTLVPTIVLGDHTDKLIF. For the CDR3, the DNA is TGTGCCTGTGATACTCTTGTTCCTACTATCGTACTGGGGGACCACACCGATAAACTCATCTTT.

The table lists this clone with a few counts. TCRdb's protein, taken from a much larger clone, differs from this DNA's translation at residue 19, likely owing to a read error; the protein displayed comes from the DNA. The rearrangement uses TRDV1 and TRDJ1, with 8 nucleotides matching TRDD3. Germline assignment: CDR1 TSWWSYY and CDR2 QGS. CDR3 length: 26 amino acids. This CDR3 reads CALAEHEVLSSTGGVIGFRPTDKLIF. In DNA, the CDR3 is TGTGCTCTTGCGGAACATGAGGTCCTATCTAGTACTGGGGGTGTTATTGGATTCAGGCCCACCGATAAACTCATCTTT.

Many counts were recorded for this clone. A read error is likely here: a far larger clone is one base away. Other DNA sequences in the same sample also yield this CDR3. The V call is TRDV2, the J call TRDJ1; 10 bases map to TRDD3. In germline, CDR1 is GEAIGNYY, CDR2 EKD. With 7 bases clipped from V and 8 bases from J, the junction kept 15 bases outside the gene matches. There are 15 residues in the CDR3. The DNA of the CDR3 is TGTGCCTGCGACGGGCTGGGGGATAGAGAAAACAAACTCATCTTT. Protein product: CACDGLGDRENKLIF.

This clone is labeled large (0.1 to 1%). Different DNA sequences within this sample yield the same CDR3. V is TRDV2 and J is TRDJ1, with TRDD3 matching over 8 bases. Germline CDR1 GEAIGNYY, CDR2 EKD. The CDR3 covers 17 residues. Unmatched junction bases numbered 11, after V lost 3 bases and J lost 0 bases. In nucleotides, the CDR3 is TGTGCCTGTGACCCTCTGGGGGACCTAGAGCACACCGATAAACTCATCTTT. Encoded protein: CACDPLGDLEHTDKLIF.

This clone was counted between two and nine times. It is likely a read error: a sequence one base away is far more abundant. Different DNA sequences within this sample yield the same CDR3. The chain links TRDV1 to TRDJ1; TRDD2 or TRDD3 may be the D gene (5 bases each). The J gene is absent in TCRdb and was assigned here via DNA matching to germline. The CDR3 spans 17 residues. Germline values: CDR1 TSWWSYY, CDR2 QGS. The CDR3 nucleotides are TGCGCTCTTGGGGAATCGATTCCTTTTATCCAGGGATTTGTACTCATCTTT. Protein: CALGESIPFIQGFVLIF.

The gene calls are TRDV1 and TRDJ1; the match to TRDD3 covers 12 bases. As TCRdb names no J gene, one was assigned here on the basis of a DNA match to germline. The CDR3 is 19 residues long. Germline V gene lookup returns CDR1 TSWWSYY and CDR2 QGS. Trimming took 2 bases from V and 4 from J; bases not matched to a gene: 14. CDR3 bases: TGTGCTCTTGGGGAAGCGACGGTCCACTGGGGGATACTCGGCGATAAACTCATCTTT. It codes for CALGEATVHWGILGDKLIF.

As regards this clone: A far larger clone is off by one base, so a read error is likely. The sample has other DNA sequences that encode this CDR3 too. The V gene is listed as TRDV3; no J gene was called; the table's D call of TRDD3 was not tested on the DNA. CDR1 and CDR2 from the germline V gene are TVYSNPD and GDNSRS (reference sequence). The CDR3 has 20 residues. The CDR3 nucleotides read TGTGCCTCCGATTCTTATCAGGGTGCTGGGGGATACGAGGCCACCGATAAACTCATCTTC. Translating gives CASDSYQGAGGYEATDKLIF.

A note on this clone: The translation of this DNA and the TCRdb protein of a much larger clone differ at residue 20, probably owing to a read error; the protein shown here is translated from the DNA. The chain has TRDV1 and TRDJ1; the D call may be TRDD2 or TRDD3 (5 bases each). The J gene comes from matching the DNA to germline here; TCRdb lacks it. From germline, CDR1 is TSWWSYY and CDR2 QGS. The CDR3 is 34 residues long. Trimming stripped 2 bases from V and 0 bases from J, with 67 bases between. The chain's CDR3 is CALGEVHPSYTSTGTLRSPNTLAYWKPYTDKLIF. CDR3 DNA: TGTGCTCTTGGGGAAGTTCACCCATCCTATACGTCAACGGGGACTTTGAGATCCCCCAACACCCTTGCGTACTGGAAACCTTACACCGATAAACTCATCTTT.

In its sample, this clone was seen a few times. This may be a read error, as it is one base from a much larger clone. The DNA of the CDR3 is TGTGCTCTTGGGGAACGGGATTTCCTTTCTGGGGACCCCTGGTACACCGATAAACTCATCTTT. Its translation: CALGERDFLSGDPWYTDKLIF. This sequence joins TRDV1 and TRDJ1, with a possible D match to TRDD3 (6 bases). Since TCRdb gives no J gene, matching the DNA to germline was used here to assign it. CDR3 size: 21 residues. Germline assignment: CDR1 TSWWSYY and CDR2 QGS. The ends were cut back, 1 base at V and 0 bases at J, with 27 bases in the middle.

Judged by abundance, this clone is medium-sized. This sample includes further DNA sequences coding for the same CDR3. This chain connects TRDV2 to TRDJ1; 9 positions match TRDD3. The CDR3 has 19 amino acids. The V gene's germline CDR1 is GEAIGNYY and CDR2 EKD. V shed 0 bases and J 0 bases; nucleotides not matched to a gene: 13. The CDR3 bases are TGTGCCTGTGACACCGGTAACCTCTACTGGGGGACCGACACCGATAAACTCATCTTT. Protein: CACDTGNLYWGTDTDKLIF.

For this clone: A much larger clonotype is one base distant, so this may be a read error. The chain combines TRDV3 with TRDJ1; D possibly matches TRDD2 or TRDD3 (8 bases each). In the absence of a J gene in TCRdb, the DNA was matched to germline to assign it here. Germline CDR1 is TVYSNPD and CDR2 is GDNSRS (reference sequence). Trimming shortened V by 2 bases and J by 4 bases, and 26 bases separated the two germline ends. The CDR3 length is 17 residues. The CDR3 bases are TGTGCCTTTCAACTTCCTACCTTCGCTGGGGGAGACGATAAACTCATCTTT. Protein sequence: CAFQLPTFAGGDDKLIF.

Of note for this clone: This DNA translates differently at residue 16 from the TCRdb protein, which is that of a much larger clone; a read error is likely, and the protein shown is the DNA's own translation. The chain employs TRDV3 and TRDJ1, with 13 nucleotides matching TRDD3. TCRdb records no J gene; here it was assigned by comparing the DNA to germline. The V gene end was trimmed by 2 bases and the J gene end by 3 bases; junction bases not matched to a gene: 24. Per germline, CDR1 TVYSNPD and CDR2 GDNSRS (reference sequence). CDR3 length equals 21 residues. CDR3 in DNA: TGTGCCTTTTCCGTCCTCTTTTACTGGGGGATACGCGAGTCTTACTCCGATAAACTCATCTTT. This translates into CAFSVLFYWGIRESYSDKLIF.

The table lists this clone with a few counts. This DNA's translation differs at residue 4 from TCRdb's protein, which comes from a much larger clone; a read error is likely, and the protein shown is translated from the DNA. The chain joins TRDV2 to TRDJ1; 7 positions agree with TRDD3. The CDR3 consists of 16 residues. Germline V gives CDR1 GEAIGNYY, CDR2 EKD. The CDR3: CACVTVGDGDTDKLIF. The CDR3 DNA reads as TGTGCCTGTGTCACCGTGGGGGACGGGGACACCGATAAACTCATCTTT.

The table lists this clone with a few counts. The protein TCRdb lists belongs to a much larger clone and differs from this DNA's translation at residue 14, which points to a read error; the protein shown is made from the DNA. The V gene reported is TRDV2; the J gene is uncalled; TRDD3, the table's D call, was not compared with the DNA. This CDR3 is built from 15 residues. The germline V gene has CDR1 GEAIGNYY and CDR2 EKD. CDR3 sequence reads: CACDTVGDKADKLTF. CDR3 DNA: TGTGCCTGTGACACCGTCGGGGATAAGGCAGATAAACTCACCTTT.

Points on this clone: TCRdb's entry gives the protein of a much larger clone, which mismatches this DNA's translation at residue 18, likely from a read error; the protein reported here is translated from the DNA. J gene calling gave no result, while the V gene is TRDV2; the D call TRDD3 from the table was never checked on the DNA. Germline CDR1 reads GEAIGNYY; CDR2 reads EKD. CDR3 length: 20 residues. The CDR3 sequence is CACDGVPPSGGPDYTDKFIF. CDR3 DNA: TGTGCCTGTGATGGAGTGCCCCCCTCTGGGGGACCCGACTACACCGATAAATTCATCTTT.